This T cell receptor beta chain was retrieved from a study of blood T cell repertoires in COVID-19. Study information: Whether acute or convalescent, the COVID-19 samples came from the United States, Italy and Spain.

CDR3 length: 13 residues. V shed 6 bases and J shed 5 bases, with 14 bases lying between them. Per germline, CDR1 LNHDA and CDR2 SQIVND (reference sequence). Measured with immunoSEQ multiplex PCR; TCRdb has only the in-frame clones, and not every one. The repertoire holds 60,000 to 75,000 clones, with around 90% as singletons. This TCR was recovered from an elderly woman with acute or convalescent COVID-19. Sequenced material: peripheral blood. V is TRBV19 and J is TRBJ2-7; tentatively, D is TRBD1 (7 bases). The CDR3 DNA follows: TGTGCCAGTAGCCGGACAGGAGGGGACGAGCAGTACTTC. This sequence encodes CASSRTGGDEQYF.